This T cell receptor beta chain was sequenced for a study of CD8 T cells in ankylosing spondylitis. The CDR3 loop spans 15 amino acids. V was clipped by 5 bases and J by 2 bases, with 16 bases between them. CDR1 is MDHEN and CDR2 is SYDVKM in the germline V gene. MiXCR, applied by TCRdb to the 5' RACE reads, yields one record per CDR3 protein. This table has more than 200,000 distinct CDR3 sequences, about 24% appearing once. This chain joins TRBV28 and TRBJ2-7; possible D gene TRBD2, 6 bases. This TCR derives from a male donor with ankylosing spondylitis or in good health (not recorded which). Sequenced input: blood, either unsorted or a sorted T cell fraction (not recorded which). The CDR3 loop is CASSPWGDWTYEQYF. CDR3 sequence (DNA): TGTGCCAGCAGTCCCTGGGGGGATTGGACCTACGAGCAGTACTTC.